The 21 T cell receptor beta chains in this list originate from one sample, sequenced in a study of Ad26.COV2.S vaccination and SARS-CoV-2 variants. Treatment of the sample: 15 to 20 received Ad26.COV2.S at low or high dose, single or two shots; about 5 received placebo; per-sample allocation not given. On day 63 after the first injection, vaccine and placebo recipients gave samples. Some clones are missing from TCRdb's copy, which holds only in-frame ones; the method was immunoSEQ multiplex PCR. Among approximately 500,000 clones listed, around 90% were seen once. Sample: peripheral blood, taken in a trial of Ad26.COV2.S vaccine versus placebo. All receptors come from a person between 18 and 60 years old who received the Ad26.COV2.S COVID-19 vaccine or a placebo.

The J gene is TRBJ2-5, the V gene TRBV7-9; D not resolved. Per the germline V gene, CDR1 is SEHNR and CDR2 is FQNEAQ (reference sequence). Between the trimmed V and J ends, which lost 2 bases and 5 bases, there was a span of 9 bases. This CDR3 contains 13 residues. CDR3 bases: TGTGCCAGCAGCTTATCCTCAGTGGAGACCCAGTACTTC. This codes for CASSLSSVETQYF.

This clone was seen just once. J is TRBJ2-4 and V is TRBV7-9; D ambiguous. CDR3 size: 15 residues. Trimming took 4 bases from V and 7 from J, leaving 17 bases between them. Germline assignment: CDR1 SEHNR and CDR2 FQNEAQ (reference sequence). CDR3 coding DNA: TGTGCCAGCAGCTCCTTTTTCCCCCTGGGGAACATTCAGTACTTC. Translating gives CASSSFFPLGNIQYF.

The chain links TRBV7-8 to TRBJ2-1; D is undetermined. Germline CDR1 is SGHVS and CDR2 is FQNEAQ. Trimming stripped 3 bases from V and 6 bases from J, with 15 bases between. This CDR3 spans 15 amino acids. The DNA for the CDR3 is TGTGCCAGCAGCTTTTTGTTAGCATCGGGCAATGAGCAGTTCTTC. It codes for CASSFLLASGNEQFF.

The chain combines TRBV7-9 with TRBJ1-5; maybe TRBD1 (5 bases). The CDR3 totals 17 residues. The V end was cut by 1 base, the J end by 1 base, with 14 bases between. Per germline, CDR1 SEHNR and CDR2 FQNEAQ (reference sequence). In DNA form, the CDR3 reads TGTGCCAGCAGCTTAGGTAGGGGCCGTCTGAGCAATCAGCCCCAGCATTTT. Translation: CASSLGRGRLSNQPQHF.

This clone has only one observation. This chain links TRBV29-1 with TRBJ2-7; 8 bases are a match to TRBD2. Germline V gene lookup returns CDR1 SQVTM and CDR2 ANQGSEA. CDR3 size: 14 residues. Trimming took 6 bases from V and 2 from J; bases not matched to a gene: 9. The CDR3 coding sequence is TGCAGCGTCGGCCCATCGGGACTAGCCTACGAGCAGTACTTC. This translates into CSVGPSGLAYEQYF.

The sample holds one count of this clone. The J gene is TRBJ2-7, the V gene TRBV28; 7 nucleotides align to TRBD2. Germline lookup yields CDR1 MDHEN and CDR2 SYDVKM. V shed 3 bases and J 2 bases; nucleotides not matched to a gene: 7. The length of the CDR3 is 15 residues. For the CDR3, the DNA is TGTGCCAGCAGTTTTGCCGCTAGCGGCACCTACGAGCAGTACTTC. Its translation: CASSFAASGTYEQYF.

The rearrangement uses TRBV4-3 and TRBJ2-2, with 8 bases fitting TRBD1. The CDR3 contains 14 residues. Germline trimming cut 3 bases from V and 6 bases from J; bases unmatched to any gene: 3. CDR1 is LGHNA, CDR2 YSLEER, per germline. The CDR3 DNA sequence: TGCGCCAGCAGCCAGACAGGGGCGGCCGGGGAGCTGTTTTTT. This encodes CASSQTGAAGELFF.

Here the CDR3 DNA reads TGTGCCTGGAGCGACAGACAAGATACGCAGTATTTT. Protein product: CAWSDRQDTQYF. V is TRBV30 and J is TRBJ2-3, with a weak D call TRBD1 (5 bases). V lost 3 bases to trimming and J lost 5 bases, with 9 bases between them. The germline CDR1 and CDR2 sequences are GTSNPN and SVGIG (reference sequence). The CDR3 consists of 12 residues.

The rearrangement joins TRBV30 to TRBJ1-4; D unresolved. V lost 3 bases to trimming and J lost 0 bases, with 8 bases between them. CDR1 is GTSNPN and CDR2 is SVGIG in the germline V gene (reference sequence). The CDR3 extends over 14 amino acids. CDR3 protein: CAWSIHATNEKLFF. The CDR3 nucleotides are TGTGCCTGGAGCATACATGCAACTAATGAAAAACTGTTTTTT.

CDR3: CASSVAPDPNTEAFF. In nucleotides, the CDR3 is TGTGCCAGCAGCGTAGCGCCGGACCCAAACACTGAAGCTTTCTTT. This chain connects TRBV9 to TRBJ1-1; no clear D. V was pared by 0 bases and J by 2 bases, with 11 bases between. This CDR3 region has 15 residues. The germline gives CDR1 SGDLS, CDR2 YYNGEE.

The chain combines TRBV28 with TRBJ2-7; possibly TRBD1 or TRBD2 for D (6 bases each). The CDR3 consists of 14 residues. Germline CDR1 reads MDHEN; CDR2 reads SYDVKM. The V end lost 10 bases, the J end lost 3 bases, and 19 bases lay between the germline ends. The CDR3 reads CATTGGRHYYEQYF. The CDR3 DNA reads TGTGCCACTACTGGGGGGCGGCACTACTACGAGCAGTACTTC.

V and J are TRBV7-2 and TRBJ1-2; D is undetermined. V was trimmed by 5 bases and J by 0 bases, leaving 13 bases between them. This CDR3 is 15 amino acids long. Germline values: CDR1 SGHTA, CDR2 FQGNSA. CDR3 coding DNA: TGTGCCAGCAGCCTACCTGGACGGCCTAACTATGGCTACACCTTC. Its translation: CASSLPGRPNYGYTF.

CDR3 coding DNA: TGCGCCAGCAGTGATTGGACAGACTACGAGCAGTACTTC. Its translation: CASSDWTDYEQYF. This sequence joins TRBV4-1 and TRBJ2-7; D is possibly TRBD1 (6 bases). V was cut by 6 bases and J by 3 bases, with 12 bases left in between. The CDR3 spans 13 residues. The germline V gene has CDR1 MGHRA and CDR2 YSYEKL.

V usage is TRBV4-1 and J usage is TRBJ2-5, with D possibly being TRBD1 or TRBD2 (5 bases each). Germline-derived CDR1 and CDR2 are MGHRA and YSYEKL. This CDR3 is built from 15 residues. Trimming took off 4 bases at V and 5 bases at J, with 17 bases between the two ends. The CDR3 loop reads CASSLTGTALETQYF. In DNA, the CDR3 is TGCGCCAGCAGCCTAACCGGGACGGCTTTGGAGACCCAGTACTTC.

J is TRBJ2-7 and V is TRBV9; a possible D gene is TRBD2 (5 bases). CDR1 SGDLS and CDR2 YYNGEE come from the germline V gene. This CDR3 spans 12 amino acids. Trimming cost V 7 bases and J 5 bases, with 13 bases left between them. CDR3 residues: CASGGPLHEQYF. CDR3 nucleotides: TGTGCCAGCGGAGGACCCCTGCACGAGCAGTACTTC.

The chain links TRBV28 to TRBJ2-1; D is possibly TRBD1 or TRBD2 (5 bases each). The CDR3 contains 14 residues. Germline V gene data show CDR1 as MDHEN and CDR2 as SYDVKM. Between the trimmed V and J ends, which lost 6 bases and 8 bases, there was a span of 17 bases. The CDR3 coding sequence is TGTGCCAGCAGACATAGGGTCAGGGAGTATGAGCAGTTCTTC. This codes for CASRHRVREYEQFF.

This rearrangement joins TRBV7-2 to TRBJ1-5; D gene ambiguous. Germline loops: CDR1 SGHTA, CDR2 FQGNSA. This CDR3 spans 14 amino acids. V lost 3 bases to trimming and J lost 7 bases, with 13 bases between them. The CDR3: CASSLRKGGQPQHF. The CDR3, as DNA: TGTGCCAGCAGCTTGAGAAAGGGTGGCCAGCCCCAGCATTTT. Full variable domain (missing parts from reference TRBV7-2 and TRBJ1-5): GAGVSQSPSNKVTEKGKDVELRCDPISGHTALYWYRQSLGQGLEFLIYFQGNSAPDKSGLPSDRFSAERTGGSVSTLTIQRTQQEDSAVYLCASSLRKGGQPQHFGDGTRLSIL.

V usage is TRBV24-1 and J usage is TRBJ2-1; TRBD2 agrees at 9 bases. The trim removed 0 bases at V and 13 bases at J, leaving 3 bases unmatched. Germline V gene lookup returns CDR1 KGHDR and CDR2 SFDVKD. The CDR3 sequence is 13 residues long. The CDR3 is CATSDLRREGQFF. The CDR3 DNA reads TGTGCCACCAGTGATTTGAGGCGGGAGGGCCAGTTCTTC.

The rearrangement links TRBV11-3 to TRBJ2-7; 7 nucleotides match TRBD2. This CDR3 has 13 residues. V lost 7 bases to trimming and J lost 0 bases; unmatched junction nucleotides: 3. In germline, CDR1 is SGHNT, CDR2 YENEEA. The chain's CDR3 is CASKPSGSYEQYF. DNA of the CDR3: TGTGCCAGCAAACCTAGCGGCTCCTACGAGCAGTACTTC.

The chain couples TRBV4-3 to TRBJ2-7; 12 bases are shared with TRBD2. Germline V gene lookup returns CDR1 LGHNA and CDR2 YSLEER. This CDR3 region has 18 residues. V shed 1 base, J shed 0 bases, and the junction held 7 bases outside the gene matches. The CDR3 coding sequence is TGCGCCAGCAGCCAAGGGACTAGCGGGGCGATGAGCTCCTACGAGCAGTACTTC. It specifies CASSQGTSGAMSSYEQYF.

V is TRBV12-3 or TRBV12-4 and J is TRBJ2-1, with D uncertain. V shed 3 bases and J shed 4 bases, with 7 bases lying between them. There are 13 residues in the CDR3. CDR3 sequence: CASSLVYYNEQFF. The CDR3, as DNA: TGTGCCAGCAGTTTGGTCTATTACAATGAGCAGTTCTTC.